The next 25 T cell receptor beta chains were all read from a single sample in a study of CD8 T cells in ankylosing spondylitis. TCRdb reprocessed the 5' RACE reads with MiXCR, giving one entry per CDR3 protein. The sample records about 240,000 distinct CDR3 sequences, 7.5% to 9.5% being singletons. Sequencing was performed on blood, either unsorted or a sorted T cell fraction (not recorded which). The origin of the receptors is a female donor with ankylosing spondylitis or in good health (not recorded which).

The rearrangement links TRBV7-8 to TRBJ2-1; D remains ambiguous. The CDR3 covers 14 residues. V lost 5 bases and J 5 bases, leaving 13 bases between the germline ends. Germline assignment: CDR1 SGHVS and CDR2 FQNEAQ. This chain's CDR3 is CASSPGPPNNEQFF. CDR3 bases: TGTGCCAGCAGCCCCGGGCCCCCCAACAATGAGCAGTTCTTC.

On this clonotype itself: It may be a read error: a sequence one base away is much more abundant. This rearrangement joins TRBV4-1 to TRBJ1-1; no firm D call. The CDR3 consists of 13 residues. The germline V gene has CDR1 MGHRA and CDR2 YSYEKL. Trimming took 0 bases from V and 3 from J, leaving 5 bases between them. CDR3 nucleotide sequence: TGCGCCAGCAGCCAAGATGTGCACACTGAAGCTTTCTTT. Its translation: CASSQDVHTEAFF.

This clonotype showed up many times. The junction and the germline gene differ at one end; a read error may be behind it. The chain employs TRBV20-1 and TRBJ2-5; possible D gene TRBD2, 6 bases. The CDR3 contains 12 residues. CDR1 DFQATT and CDR2 SNEGSKA come from the germline V gene (reference sequence). The CDR3 region has the DNA TGCAGTGTAGGGGACGGACTATCCACTGAGGGCTTC. It codes for CSVGDGLSTEGF.

This clonotype occurred many times. V gene TRBV12-3 or TRBV12-4 combines with J gene TRBJ2-1, with 10 bases lining up with TRBD2. This CDR3 has 14 residues. Trimming took 6 bases from V and 9 from J; bases not matched to a gene: 8. CDR3 protein: CASSPSGRAIEQFF. The CDR3 coding sequence is TGTGCCAGCAGCCCGAGCGGGAGGGCCATTGAGCAGTTCTTC.

This clonotype showed up many times. This chain links TRBV7-2 with TRBJ2-5; 8 bases are shared with TRBD1. The CDR3 sequence is 13 residues long. Germline V gives CDR1 SGHTA, CDR2 FQGNSA. V gave up 5 bases and J gave up 7 bases; unmatched junction bases: 6. CDR3 residues: CASSTSGTGTQYF. Here the CDR3 DNA reads TGTGCCAGCAGCACCTCCGGGACAGGGACCCAGTACTTC.

This clonotype came up many times. The chain carries TRBV9 and TRBJ2-5; 8 bases map to TRBD2. Unmatched junction bases numbered 4, after V lost 2 bases and J lost 4 bases. The length of the CDR3 is 14 residues. Germline CDR1 is SGDLS and CDR2 is YYNGEE. CDR3 in amino acids: CASSVDSGIETQYF. The DNA of the CDR3 is TGTGCCAGCAGCGTGGATAGCGGGATAGAGACCCAGTACTTC.

This clonotype was found many times. This chain links TRBV7-2 with TRBJ2-1; 7 bases map to TRBD2. Germline V gives CDR1 SGHTA, CDR2 FQGNSA. The CDR3 has 13 residues. V gave up 5 bases and J gave up 9 bases; unmatched junction bases: 7. CDR3 nucleotides: TGTGCCAGCAGCCCCAGGCGGGAGCTTGAGCAGTTCTTC. It is translated as CASSPRRELEQFF.

This clonotype was observed many times. The chain recombines TRBV20-1 with TRBJ2-3; D gene unclear. The V gene's germline CDR1 is DFQATT and CDR2 SNEGSKA (reference sequence). The CDR3 has 14 residues. The V and J ends lost 4 bases and 2 bases respectively, with 13 bases between them. CDR3 loop: CSAIGGVITDTQYF. CDR3 coding DNA: TGCAGTGCTATTGGTGGAGTTATCACAGATACGCAGTATTTT.

This clonotype was seen a single time. The chain uses TRBV5-1 and TRBJ2-5; a weak D match, TRBD2 (5 bases). Per the germline V gene, CDR1 is SGHRS and CDR2 is YFSETQ. The length of the CDR3 is 16 residues. Trimming removed 4 bases at V and 2 bases at J, with 18 bases between. CDR3 DNA: TGCGCCAGCAGCACCTTACCGAACGAGGGTCAAGAGACCCAGTACTTC. Protein sequence: CASSTLPNEGQETQYF.

This clonotype was seen at least ten times. The rearrangement uses TRBV15 and TRBJ1-3; 10 nucleotides match TRBD1. The CDR3 sequence is 17 residues long. CDR1 LNHNV and CDR2 YYDKDF come from the germline V gene (reference sequence). Unmatched junction bases numbered 8, after V lost 6 bases and J lost 0 bases. CDR3 nucleotide sequence: TGTGCCACCAGTCCCGGGACAGGGGTCCGCTCTGGAAACACCATATATTTT. This translates into CATSPGTGVRSGNTIYF.

This clonotype has ten or more counts. The chain links TRBV7-8 to TRBJ1-2; maybe TRBD1 (5 bases). The germline CDR1 and CDR2 sequences are SGHVS and FQNEAQ. The CDR3 has 15 amino acids. V was shortened by 2 bases and J by 4 bases, with 14 bases between the two germline ends. CDR3 in amino acids: CASSLSGTARYGYTF. DNA for the CDR3: TGTGCCAGCAGCTTATCCGGGACCGCGCGCTATGGCTACACCTTC.

This clonotype was detected many times. This sequence joins TRBV20-1 and TRBJ2-4; a possible D gene is TRBD2 (6 bases). V was pared by 6 bases and J by 0 bases, with 15 bases between. This CDR3 comprises 15 residues. Germline V gene data show CDR1 as DFQATT and CDR2 as SNEGSKA (reference sequence). The CDR3 DNA follows: TGCAGTGCCCTGGACTACTCCCTAGCCAAAAACATTCAGTACTTC. This gives the protein CSALDYSLAKNIQYF.

This clonotype appeared many times. This chain uses TRBV6-2 or TRBV6-3 with TRBJ2-4; TRBD2 matches at 10 bases. The CDR3 contains 14 residues. Germline V gives CDR1 MNHEY, CDR2 SVGEGT. The J segment lost 8 bases and the V segment lost 5 bases, leaving 6 bases of the junction unmatched. CDR3 region: CASSLAGVSYIQYF. The DNA of the CDR3 is TGTGCCAGCAGTCTAGCGGGAGTATCGTACATTCAGTACTTC.

This clonotype was counted only a few times. This chain uses TRBV7-9 with TRBJ1-6; 8 positions agree with TRBD1. V lost 5 bases to trimming and J lost 6 bases; unmatched junction nucleotides: 9. CDR3 length: 16 amino acids. Germline loops: CDR1 SEHNR, CDR2 FQNEAQ (reference sequence). The CDR3 region is CASSPETGALNSPLHF. In DNA, the CDR3 is TGTGCCAGCAGCCCGGAGACAGGGGCCCTTAATTCACCCCTCCACTTT. The entire variable domain, with the rest obtained from reference TRBV7-9 and TRBJ1-6, is as follows: DTGVSQNPRHKITKRGQNVTFRCDPISEHNRLYWYRQTLGQGPEFLTYFQNEAQLEKSRLLSDRFSAERPKGSFSTLEIQRTEQGDSAMYLCASSPETGALNSPLHFGNGTRLTVT.

This clonotype has a count of ten or more. The J gene is TRBJ2-5, the V gene TRBV19; no reliable D call. The CDR3 loop spans 11 amino acids. Germline values: CDR1 LNHDA, CDR2 SQIVND (reference sequence). V lost 3 bases and J 5 bases, leaving 4 bases between the germline ends. The DNA for the CDR3 is TGTGCCAGTAGTATGGGGGAGACCCAGTACTTC. Amino acids: CASSMGETQYF.

This clonotype appeared a few times. The V call is TRBV7-9, the J call TRBJ1-1; D remains unclear. With 3 bases removed from V and 5 bases from J, the gap between germline ends came to 10 bases. CDR1 and CDR2 from the germline V gene are SEHNR and FQNEAQ (reference sequence). This CDR3 has 13 residues. Here the CDR3 DNA reads TGTGCCAGCAGCTTCCCAGGACCGACTGAAGCTTTCTTT. Encoded protein: CASSFPGPTEAFF. The whole variable domain, filled in from reference TRBV7-9 and TRBJ1-1, reads DTGVSQNPRHKITKRGQNVTFRCDPISEHNRLYWYRQTLGQGPEFLTYFQNEAQLEKSRLLSDRFSAERPKGSFSTLEIQRTEQGDSAMYLCASSFPGPTEAFFGQGTRLTVV.

This clonotype was seen repeatedly, ten times or more. This chain joins TRBV18 and TRBJ2-5; 7 bases are shared with TRBD2. Germline values: CDR1 KGHSH, CDR2 LQKENI. The CDR3 has 14 residues. After removal of 3 bases from V and 3 bases from J, the junction contained 4 bases not matched to a gene. This CDR3 reads CASSPWAGEETQYF. The CDR3 DNA reads TGTGCCAGCTCACCCTGGGCGGGGGAAGAGACCCAGTACTTC.

This chain joins TRBV4-2 and TRBJ2-1; D possibly uses TRBD1 or TRBD2 (5 bases each). The CDR3 consists of 13 residues. Germline lookup yields CDR1 LGHNA and CDR2 YNFKEQ. Trimming took off 10 bases at V and 5 bases at J, with 15 bases between the two ends. CDR3 sequence reads: CAMGPGPDNEQFF. The CDR3 nucleotides read TGTGCCATGGGCCCGGGACCCGACAATGAGCAGTTCTTC.

This clonotype was observed at least ten times. The chain couples TRBV12-3 or TRBV12-4 to TRBJ2-7; a weak D match, TRBD1 (5 bases). The CDR3 is 14 amino acids. Trimming took off 2 bases at V and 2 bases at J, with 10 bases between the two ends. The CDR3 sequence: CASSLRGGPYEQYF. The DNA of the CDR3 is TGTGCCAGCAGTTTAAGGGGCGGACCCTACGAGCAGTACTTC.

J is TRBJ1-1 and V is TRBV7-9; 10 bases line up with TRBD1. CDR3 size: 17 residues. V shed 1 base, J shed 7 bases, and the junction held 12 bases outside the gene matches. The V gene's germline CDR1 is SEHNR and CDR2 FQNEAQ (reference sequence). The CDR3, as DNA: TGTGCCAGCAGCTTAGGTTCCCTTGGGGGGACAGGGGTTGAAGCTTTCTTT. Translating gives CASSLGSLGGTGVEAFF.

This clonotype was seen many times. The chain combines TRBV29-1 with TRBJ2-7; no definite D call. V was shortened by 4 bases and J by 2 bases, with 6 bases between the two germline ends. Looked up from germline, CDR1 is SQVTM and CDR2 is ANQGSEA. The CDR3 loop spans 11 amino acids. CDR3 sequence (DNA): TGCAGCGTTGTGGTAACCTACGAGCAGTACTTC. The encoded protein is CSVVVTYEQYF.

The table lists this clonotype with many counts. This chain connects TRBV20-1 to TRBJ2-4; D may be TRBD2 (6 bases). Trimming shortened V by 5 bases and J by 2 bases, and 10 bases separated the two germline ends. Germline V gives CDR1 DFQATT, CDR2 SNEGSKA (reference sequence). The CDR3 loop spans 13 amino acids. CDR3: CSADAGTKNIQYF. DNA of the CDR3: TGCAGTGCTGACGCGGGAACCAAAAACATTCAGTACTTC.

This clonotype was counted only a few times. The chain carries TRBV11-2 and TRBJ2-1; D is perhaps TRBD2 (6 bases). The CDR3 extends over 13 amino acids. V gave up 5 bases and J gave up 7 bases, with 12 bases separating them. In germline, CDR1 is SGHAT, CDR2 FQNNGV. This chain's CDR3 is CASSLWGDNEQFF. In DNA form, the CDR3 reads TGTGCCAGCAGCCTTTGGGGGGATAATGAGCAGTTCTTC.

In this sample, this clonotype turned up many times. V is TRBV10-3 and J is TRBJ2-5; tentative D call: TRBD1 (5 bases). The CDR3 consists of 14 residues. V gave up 10 bases and J gave up 2 bases, with 17 bases separating them. Germline CDR1 is ENHRY and CDR2 is SYGVKD. The CDR3 sequence: CATSSRQQQETQYF. The CDR3 region has the DNA TGTGCCACCAGCTCTCGACAGCAACAAGAGACCCAGTACTTC.

This clonotype was counted ten times or more. The chain is built from TRBV12-3 or TRBV12-4 and TRBJ2-3, with no clear D. V was cut by 6 bases and J by 1 base, with 5 bases left in between. CDR3 length: 12 amino acids. The CDR3 bases are TGTGCCAGCAGCCACGGCACAGATACGCAGTATTTT. Its translation is CASSHGTDTQYF.